The rows below give T cell receptor beta chains drawn from one sample of a study of blood T cell repertoires in COVID-19. Using immunoSEQ multiplex PCR, the repertoire was profiled, and TCRdb retains in-frame clones only, with some absent. The sample gives hundreds of thousands of clones, around nine tenths of which show up once; 10% is in the top ten. Specimen: PBMCs or T cells enriched from blood (not recorded which). The receptors originated from a woman in her forties or fifties who had recovered from COVID-19. Each CDR3 is given with its conserved first and last residue. The D gene is left open where the match is weak. Expanded clones get a size class; other rows say once, few or many, or leave the size out.

TRBV10-3,NA,NA,TRBJ2-3,TGTGCCATCAGTGGATCCGGGACTAGCACAGATACGCAGTATTTT,CAISGSGTSTDTQYF
TRBV2,TRBD1,NA,TRBJ1-4,TGTGCCACCCGGACAGGGCGGGGAACTAATGAAAAACTGTTTTTT,CATRTGRGTNEKLFF
TRBV4-2,NA,NA,TRBJ2-2,TGTGCCAGCAGCCAGCAGGGCGGGGCTAACACCGGGGAGCTGTTTTTT,CASSQQGGANTGELFF
TRBV3-1/TRBV3-2,NA,NA,TRBJ2-5,TGTGCCAGCAGCCGAACGGCGGGGCAAGAGACCCAGTACTTC,CASSRTAGQETQYF
TRBV28,NA,NA,TRBJ2-7,TGTGCCAGCAGTTTTGGAGGGCCCTACGAGCAGTACTTC,CASSFGGPYEQYF
TRBV6-5,TRBD1,NA,TRBJ2-1,TGTGCCAGCAGTTACTCGAGTGGGACAGGGCGGGAGCAGTTCTTC,CASSYSSGTGREQFF
TRBV6-5,NA,NA,TRBJ2-2,TGTGCCAGCAGTATACCGGGGGCCGGGGAGCTGTTTTTT,CASSIPGAGELFF
TRBV3-1/TRBV3-2,NA,once,TRBJ1-4,TGTGCCAGCAAGAGGCCGATTGCAACTAATGAAAAACTGTTTTTT,CASKRPIATNEKLFF
TRBV4-1,TRBD1,NA,TRBJ1-2,TGCGCCAGCAGCCAAGGGACAGGGGACTGGTATGGCTACACCTTC,CASSQGTGDWYGYTF
TRBV10-3,NA,NA,TRBJ1-2,TGTGCCATCAGCATAGCAGGGATTGGATCGGGCGGCTACACCTTC,CAISIAGIGSGGYTF
TRBV11-1,NA,NA,TRBJ2-2,TGTGCCAGCAGCTTAGAGGGCAGGGTAAACTCCGGGGAGCTGTTTTTT,CASSLEGRVNSGELFF
TRBV5-5,TRBD1,NA,TRBJ2-7,TGTGCCAGCAGCACCTCAGGGGGCGAGCAGTACTTC,CASSTSGGEQYF
TRBV4-2,TRBD2,NA,TRBJ2-7,TGTGCCAGCAGCGACCTCTCCCTGGGACTATCCTACGAGCAGTACTTC,CASSDLSLGLSYEQYF
TRBV27,NA,NA,TRBJ2-5,TGTGCCAGCGGGTCGGGGTTGTCGGAAGAGACCCAGTACTTC,CASGSGLSEETQYF
TRBV6-5,TRBD1,NA,TRBJ1-1,TGTGCCAGCATCCCAAGGGGGCCCGACACTGAAGCTTTCTTT,CASIPRGPDTEAFF
TRBV28,TRBD1,once,TRBJ2-7,TGTGCCAGCAGTTCGCCGGGACAGGACTACGAGCAGTACTTC,CASSSPGQDYEQYF
TRBV2,TRBD1,NA,TRBJ1-3,TGTGCCAGCAGCTGGACAGGGGGCTCCGGAAACACCATATATTTT,CASSWTGGSGNTIYF
TRBV5-1,TRBD1,NA,TRBJ2-2,TGCGCCAGCAGCTTTCGCCCAGGACAGGGGGCGGCCGGGGAGCTGTTTTTT,CASSFRPGQGAAGELFF
TRBV6-4,NA,NA,TRBJ1-6,TGTGCCAGCAAAATCCAACAGGGTTATAATTCACCCCTCCACTTT,CASKIQQGYNSPLHF
TRBV4-1,NA,NA,TRBJ1-3,TGCGCCAGCAGTTACCCAGGTCGCTCTGGAAACACCATATATTTT,CASSYPGRSGNTIYF
TRBV19,TRBD1,NA,TRBJ2-2,TGTGCCAGTAGTATTTTCGGGACAGGGGACACCGGGGAGCTGTTTTTT,CASSIFGTGDTGELFF
TRBV5-1,NA,NA,TRBJ1-4,TGCGCCAGCAGCTTTGGGGGGGCAGGTGAAAAACTGTTTTTT,CASSFGGAGEKLFF
TRBV4-1,TRBD1,NA,TRBJ1-2,TGCGCCAGCAGCCAGGTCCGGGACAGGGGCGGGATAGAGGGCTACACCTTC,CASSQVRDRGGIEGYTF
TRBV29-1,TRBD2,NA,TRBJ2-1,TGCAGCGTTGGGTTTCTAGCGGGGGTCAATGAGCAGTTCTTC,CSVGFLAGVNEQFF
TRBV19,NA,NA,TRBJ2-1,TGTGCCAGTACCGCAACGGCAGGGGTCGGCGAGCAGTTCTTC,CASTATAGVGEQFF
TRBV11-2,TRBD2,NA,TRBJ2-1,TGTGCCAGCAGCTTAGAGGCTAGCGGGGGGCATAGTGAGCAGTTCTTC,CASSLEASGGHSEQFF
TRBV7-2,NA,NA,TRBJ2-7,TGTGCCAGCAGCAGACAAGACTACTCCTACGAGCAGTACTTC,CASSRQDYSYEQYF
TRBV2,TRBD2,NA,TRBJ2-5,TGTGCCAGCATTCTAGCGGGGGCGACCCAAGAGACCCAGTACTTC,CASILAGATQETQYF
TRBV27,NA,NA,TRBJ1-3,TGTGCCAGCAGTAGGCGGGGTGAAAACACCATATATTTT,CASSRRGENTIYF
TRBV3-1/TRBV3-2,TRBD1,once,TRBJ2-3,TGTGCCAGCAGCAAAGGGGGACAGGGGATAGATACGCAGTATTTT,CASSKGGQGIDTQYF
TRBV6-5,NA,NA,TRBJ1-1,TGTGCCAGCAGGCGAACGAACACTGAAGCTTTCTTT,CASRRTNTEAFF
TRBV10-3,TRBD1,NA,TRBJ1-2,TGTGCCACCTCGAGGGACAGGGATAATGGCTACACCTTC,CATSRDRDNGYTF
TRBV29-1,NA,NA,TRBJ2-1,TGCAGCGTTGGGGTAGGGAGGAATGAGCAGTTCTTC,CSVGVGRNEQFF
TRBV12-3/TRBV12-4,NA,NA,TRBJ1-2,TGTGCCAGCAACCCAAACAGGGCTGGCTACACCTTC,CASNPNRAGYTF
TRBV19,NA,NA,TRBJ2-3,TGTGCCAGTAGTATCCCGGGGGGCAGCACAGATACGCAGTATTTT,CASSIPGGSTDTQYF
TRBV30,NA,NA,TRBJ1-2,TGTGCCTGGAGGGCCTCGGGGGGTAGAGCTGGCTACACCTTC,CAWRASGGRAGYTF
TRBV27,NA,NA,TRBJ1-1,TGTGCCAGCAGTTTAAGAGGTGCTGAAGCTTTCTTT,CASSLRGAEAFF
TRBV9,NA,NA,TRBJ2-5,TGTGCCAGCAGCGTTCTTACCGGGGAAGAGACCCAGTACTTC,CASSVLTGEETQYF
TRBV12-3/TRBV12-4,NA,NA,TRBJ1-2,TGTGCCAGCAGTTTTAGTAATGCTGGCTACACCTTC,CASSFSNAGYTF
TRBV6-5,NA,NA,TRBJ1-6,TGTGCCAGCAGTTACTCGGGCACACCCCTCCACTTT,CASSYSGTPLHF
TRBV6-4,TRBD2,medium-sized,TRBJ2-1,TGTGCCAGCAGTGCCCAGCGGGGGGCCCCTACGGATGAGCAGTTCTTC,CASSAQRGAPTDEQFF
TRBV7-2,NA,few,TRBJ1-1,TGTGCCAGCAGCTCAGACAGGAGCCTGAGGAACACTGAAGCTTTCTTT,CASSSDRSLRNTEAFF
TRBV6-6,NA,NA,TRBJ2-1,TGTGCCAGCAGTTATGTCAGCAATGAGCAGTTCTTC,CASSYVSNEQFF
TRBV7-2,NA,NA,TRBJ1-5,TGTGCCAGCAGCTTAGAGGCGGAACGCAATCAGCCCCAGCATTTT,CASSLEAERNQPQHF